The 10 T cell receptor beta chains reported below all come from one sample, sequenced in a study of patients and donors after allogeneic stem cell transplantation (dated by TCRdb to the early 2020s). Library prep was done by RT-PCR. Sequencing was carried out with a NextSeq 550. Through fastp at Q25 and MiXCR, TCRdb rebuilt clones from the public reads, retaining in-frame beta chains. Entries are consolidated by CDR3 protein sequence, retaining the most common genes and DNA. The sample table shows about 230,000 distinct CDR3 sequences, and roughly 13% are seen once. Of the sample, 11% falls within the top ten clones. Material for sequencing was blood, either unsorted or a sorted T cell fraction (not recorded which). All receptors come from a human donor who was either an allogeneic HSCT recipient or a stem cell or donor lymphocyte infusion donor (not recorded which). It is not recorded whose cells these are; they may come from a transplant donor.

The chain has TRBV27 and TRBJ2-7, with 7 bases matching TRBD1. V lost 6 bases to trimming and J lost 8 bases; unmatched junction nucleotides: 7. Germline loops: CDR1 MNHEY, CDR2 SMNVEV (reference sequence). The CDR3 length is 12 residues. This CDR3 is CASRPSRGKQYF. CDR3 sequence (DNA): TGTGCCAGCAGGCCATCCAGGGGGAAGCAGTACTTC.

This clonotype was picked up a small number of times. The rearrangement links TRBV20-1 to TRBJ1-1; no reliable D call. CDR3 length equals 12 residues. V was shortened by 4 bases and J by 1 base, with 7 bases between the two germline ends. CDR1 and CDR2 from the germline V gene are DFQATT and SNEGSKA (reference sequence). Here the CDR3 DNA reads TGCAGTGCTACCAACCGGAACACTGAAGCTTTCTTT. It encodes CSATNRNTEAFF.

This clonotype turned up a few times. The chain carries TRBV7-2 and TRBJ2-1; no reliable D call. V was cut by 4 bases and J by 2 bases, with 6 bases left in between. This CDR3 contains 13 residues. Germline loops: CDR1 SGHTA, CDR2 FQGNSA. The CDR3 bases are TGTGCCAGCAGCTCAAGGACCTACAATGAGCAGTTCTTC. Protein product: CASSSRTYNEQFF.

This clonotype was observed a few times. The chain carries TRBV6-1 and TRBJ2-5; 14 nucleotides match TRBD2. V shed 7 bases and J 7 bases; nucleotides not matched to a gene: 8. The CDR3 consists of 15 residues. Germline lookup yields CDR1 MNHNS and CDR2 SASEGT. CDR3 DNA: TGTGCCAGCACAGGGACTAGCGGGAGTCGCGGGACCCAGTACTTC. Protein sequence: CASTGTSGSRGTQYF.

This clonotype has just a few counts. CDR3: CATSKDRGRDTQYF. The CDR3 nucleotides are TGTGCCACCAGCAAAGACAGGGGGCGTGATACGCAGTATTTT. The gene calls are TRBV15 and TRBJ2-3; 10 bases are shared with TRBD1. This CDR3 spans 14 amino acids. Germline values: CDR1 LNHNV, CDR2 YYDKDF (reference sequence). V lost 4 bases, J lost 6 bases, and 4 bases stayed unmatched. The full variable domain, completed using reference TRBV15 and TRBJ2-3, is DAMVIQNPRYQVTQFGKPVTLSCSQTLNHNVMYWYQQKSSQAPKLLFHYYDKDFNNEADTPDNFQSRRPNTSFCFLDIRSPGLGDTAMYLCATSKDRGRDTQYFGPGTRLTVL.

This clonotype occurred once. CDR3 region: CASPVQGGGPHTGELFF. The CDR3 DNA reads as TGTGCCAGCCCGGTACAAGGCGGGGGGCCTCACACCGGGGAGCTGTTTTTT. J is TRBJ2-2 and V is TRBV3-1, with TRBD2 identical over 8 bases. There are 17 residues in the CDR3. CDR1 and CDR2 from the germline V gene are LGHDT and YNNKEL (reference sequence). V lost 8 bases, J lost 3 bases, and 14 bases stayed unmatched.

The rearrangement joins TRBV5-4 to TRBJ2-5; D gene ambiguous. Germline V gene lookup returns CDR1 SGHNT and CDR2 YYREEE (reference sequence). The CDR3 covers 14 residues. Trimming shortened V by 1 base and J by 5 bases, and 12 bases separated the two germline ends. CDR3 sequence reads: CASSLRQIGETQYF. The DNA of the CDR3 is TGTGCCAGCAGCTTGCGCCAAATCGGGGAGACCCAGTACTTC.

This clonotype was seen a handful of times. The chain carries TRBV16 and TRBJ1-2; the match to TRBD1 covers 9 bases. There are 15 residues in the CDR3. The ends lost 4 bases at V and 8 bases at J; junction bases unmatched: 11. Looked up from germline, CDR1 is KGHSY and CDR2 is FQNENV. The CDR3 sequence: CASSRSQGQGEGYTF. As DNA, the CDR3 is TGTGCCAGCAGCCGCTCCCAGGGACAGGGAGAAGGCTACACCTTC.

This chain's CDR3 is CSARPYDRGLTEAFF. CDR3 nucleotides: TGCAGTGCTAGACCCTACGACAGGGGGCTCACTGAAGCTTTCTTT. The gene calls are TRBV20-1 and TRBJ1-1, with 10 bases fitting TRBD1. This CDR3 comprises 15 residues. Germline CDR1 DFQATT, CDR2 SNEGSKA (reference sequence). V shed 2 bases and J 4 bases; nucleotides not matched to a gene: 7.

This clonotype was picked up many times. The genes are TRBV6-1 and TRBJ1-1; D call uncertain. Germline lookup yields CDR1 MNHNS and CDR2 SASEGT. V lost 5 bases and J lost 1, with 11 bases in between. This CDR3 is built from 14 residues. The CDR3 protein is CASSNTDGNTEAFF. In DNA, the CDR3 is TGTGCCAGCAGTAATACAGACGGGAACACTGAAGCTTTCTTT.